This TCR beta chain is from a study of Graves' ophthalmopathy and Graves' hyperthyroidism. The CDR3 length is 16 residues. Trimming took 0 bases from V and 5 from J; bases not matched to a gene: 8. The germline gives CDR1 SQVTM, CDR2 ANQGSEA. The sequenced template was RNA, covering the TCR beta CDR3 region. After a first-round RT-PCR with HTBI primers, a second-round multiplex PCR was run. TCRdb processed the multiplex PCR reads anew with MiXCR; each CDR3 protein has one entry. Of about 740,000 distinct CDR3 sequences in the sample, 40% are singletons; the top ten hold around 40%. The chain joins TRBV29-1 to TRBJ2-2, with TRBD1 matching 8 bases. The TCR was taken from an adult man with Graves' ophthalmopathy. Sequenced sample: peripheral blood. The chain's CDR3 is CSVEDSVQGVTGELFF. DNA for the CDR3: TGCAGCGTTGAAGACTCGGTACAGGGGGTGACCGGGGAGCTGTTTTTT.